This entry lists 26 T cell receptor beta chains sequenced from one sample in a study of prognosis after radiotherapy for stage I lung cancer. Genomic DNA was subjected to two-round multiplex PCR for amplification of TCR beta CDR3. First-round PCR used primers specific to each TRBV and TRBJ gene. MiXCR, run by TCRdb on the multiplex PCR reads, gives a single entry per CDR3 protein. The sample yields some 13,000 distinct CDR3 sequences, roughly 50% seen once. This specimen consisted of PBMCs, obtained before or after stereotactic body radiation therapy (not recorded which). These receptors were collected from a donor over 45 with non-small cell lung cancer.

This rearrangement joins TRBV19 to TRBJ1-6; D possibly corresponds to TRBD1 (6 bases). Trimming left V 1 base short and J 7 bases short, with 8 bases between. The length of the CDR3 is 14 residues. CDR1 LNHDA and CDR2 SQIVND come from the germline V gene (reference sequence). This CDR3 is CASSIVDRNSPLHF. CDR3 in DNA: TGTGCCAGTAGTATAGTGGACAGAAATTCACCCCTCCACTTT.

The J gene is TRBJ1-5, the V gene TRBV6-1; no definite D call. The CDR3 loop spans 14 amino acids. CDR1 is MNHNS and CDR2 is SASEGT in the germline V gene. The DNA for the CDR3 is TGTGCTAGGATGACCTTGGCGGGCAATCAGCCCCAGCATTTT. Its translation is CARMTLAGNQPQHF.

Points on this clonotype: The junction departs from the called germline gene at one end, perhaps through a read error. The chain carries TRBV6-5 and TRBJ1-3; 7 positions match TRBD1. The CDR3 has 16 residues. CDR1 is MNHEY and CDR2 is SVGAGI in the germline V gene. This CDR3 is CSSSFQTGASGNTKYF. CDR3 DNA sequence: TGTTCCAGCAGTTTTCAAACAGGGGCCTCTGGAAACACCAAATATTTT.

Sample share makes this clonotype medium-sized (0.01 to 0.1%). The chain joins TRBV28 to TRBJ1-4; no reliable D call. This CDR3 contains 12 residues. The V gene's germline CDR1 is MDHEN and CDR2 SYDVKM. V gave up 4 bases and J gave up 8 bases, with 8 bases separating them. CDR3 in amino acids: CASSSPTEKLFF. In DNA, the CDR3 is TGTGCCAGCAGTTCCCCAACCGAAAAACTGTTTTTT.

The chain carries TRBV2 and TRBJ1-3; 10 positions agree with TRBD1. This CDR3 comprises 14 residues. Germline V CDR1 and CDR2: SNHLY, FYNNEI. V dropped 6 bases and J dropped 5; count of bases not matched to a gene: 4. The CDR3 DNA reads as TGTGCCAGCAGCGACGACAGGGGGCGAAACACCATATATTTT. Translating it yields CASSDDRGRNTIYF.

A word on this clonotype: A read error is the likely source, as a far larger clone sits one nucleotide away. The gene calls are TRBV7-9 and TRBJ2-7, with TRBD2 identical over 9 bases. The CDR3 is 16 residues long. The germline gives CDR1 SEHNR, CDR2 FQNEAQ (reference sequence). The CDR3, as DNA: TGTGCCAGCAGATTAGTAGTTAGCGGGAGTAGTTACGAGCAGTACTTC. Translating it yields CASRLVVSGSSYEQYF.

About this clonotype: One base separates it from a far larger clone, so it is likely a read error. The CDR3 region is CASRRLAGSYEQYF. Written as DNA, the CDR3 is TGTGCCAGCAGAAGACTAGCGGGATCCTACGAGCAGTACTTC. The genes are TRBV6-1 and TRBJ2-7; 11 bases fit TRBD2. The J segment lost 1 base and the V segment lost 6 bases, leaving 2 bases of the junction unmatched. The CDR3 has 14 amino acids. Per the germline V gene, CDR1 is MNHNS and CDR2 is SASEGT.

As for this clonotype: One base separates it from a far larger clone, so it is likely a read error. The chain employs TRBV7-2 and TRBJ2-7, with D unresolved. The CDR3 loop spans 13 amino acids. From germline, CDR1 is SGHTA and CDR2 FQGNSA. CDR3 amino acids: CAISSFNTYEQYF. The CDR3 region has the DNA TGTGCCATCAGCTCGTTTAATACCTACGAGCAGTACTTC.

Concerning this clonotype: This likely reflects a read error, since a far larger clone is one base away. The rearrangement links TRBV5-1 to TRBJ1-6, with D unclear. Germline CDR1 reads SGHRS; CDR2 reads YFSETQ. This CDR3 comprises 13 residues. CDR3: CASSRVDNSPLHF. In DNA, the CDR3 is TGTGCCAGCAGCCGAGTAGATAATTCACCCCTCCACTTT.

About this clonotype itself: This may arise from a read error, as a much more abundant clone is one base away. The CDR3 nucleotides read TGTGCCAGTAGTGAACGAGGGTTTACTGACATTCAGTACTTC. It encodes CASSERGFTDIQYF. V gene TRBV19 combines with J gene TRBJ2-4; D possibly corresponds to TRBD2 (5 bases). With 5 bases removed from V and 8 bases from J, the gap between germline ends came to 16 bases. Per the germline V gene, CDR1 is LNHDA and CDR2 is SQIVND (reference sequence). The CDR3 is 14 residues long. Complete variable domain (other parts from reference TRBV19 and TRBJ2-4): DGGITQSPKYLFRKEGQNVTLSCEQNLNHDAMYWYRQDPGQGLRLIYYSQIVNDFQKGDIAEGYSVSREKKESFPLTVTSAQKNPTAFYLCASSERGFTDIQYFGAGTRLSVL.

The CDR3 DNA follows: TGTGCCAGCAGTTACGGACAGGGAAACTATGGCTACACCTTC. Protein sequence: CASSYGQGNYGYTF. The chain couples TRBV6-9 to TRBJ1-2, with 8 bases that match TRBD1. The germline V gene encodes CDR1 MNHGY and CDR2 SVAAGI. The CDR3 spans 14 residues. With 3 bases clipped from V and 2 bases from J, the junction kept 2 bases outside the gene matches.

The chain uses TRBV28 and TRBJ1-5, with 10 positions matching TRBD1. This CDR3 comprises 13 residues. With V trimmed by 8 bases and J by 10 bases, 8 bases remained unmatched. Germline V CDR1 and CDR2: MDHEN, SYDVKM. DNA for the CDR3: TGTGCCAGCGGCCGGGACAGGGGTATCCCCCAGCATTTT. Its protein product is CASGRDRGIPQHF.

Points on this clonotype: It is likely a read error: a sequence one base away is far more abundant. The CDR3 DNA reads as TGTGCCAGCAGTCGCCTCCCCCTTAGCGGTAAATCCTACAATGAGCAGTTCTTC. It yields the protein CASSRLPLSGKSYNEQFF. This chain links TRBV11-3 with TRBJ2-1, with a tentative D call TRBD2 (6 bases). V was trimmed by 6 bases and J by 1 base, leaving 22 bases between them. This CDR3 comprises 18 residues. CDR1 and CDR2 (germline): SGHNT, YENEEA.

This clonotype is medium-sized within its sample. This rearrangement joins TRBV7-9 to TRBJ2-7; no clear D gene. Germline assignment: CDR1 SEHNR and CDR2 FQNEAQ (reference sequence). The CDR3 loop spans 13 amino acids. V lost 1 base to trimming and J lost 7 bases, with 11 bases between them. CDR3 nucleotides: TGTGCCAGCAGCTTAGTACGCGGTCCGGAGCAGTACTTC. As protein: CASSLVRGPEQYF.

J is TRBJ2-7 and V is TRBV7-9; D uncertain. This CDR3 is built from 17 residues. Germline CDR1 reads SEHNR; CDR2 reads FQNEAQ (reference sequence). The germline V and J ends were trimmed by 9 bases and 3 bases, with 27 bases remaining between them. For the CDR3, the DNA is TGTGCCAGTAGCCAATCTTTGACCTTCACAAAGATCTACGAGCAGTACTTC. It specifies CASSQSLTFTKIYEQYF.

By share, this clonotype counts as medium-sized. The rearrangement uses TRBV20-1 and TRBJ1-1, with unresolved D. Trimming cost V 0 bases and J 5 bases, with 4 bases left between them. The CDR3 is made up of 11 amino acids. The germline gives CDR1 DFQATT, CDR2 SNEGSKA (reference sequence). CDR3 sequence: CSAREGTEAFF. In DNA form, the CDR3 reads TGCAGTGCTAGAGAAGGGACTGAAGCTTTCTTT.

By sample share, this clonotype is medium-sized. The chain couples TRBV20-1 to TRBJ2-1; 8 bases line up with TRBD1. V lost 5 bases to trimming and J lost 7 bases; unmatched junction nucleotides: 7. Germline-derived CDR1 and CDR2 are DFQATT and SNEGSKA (reference sequence). The CDR3 totals 13 residues. The CDR3 bases are TGCAGTGCTGCTCCGGGACAGGCAAATGAGCAGTTCTTC. Residues: CSAAPGQANEQFF.

This clonotype has at least ten counts. The junction departs from the called germline gene at one end, perhaps through a read error. This rearrangement joins TRBV2 to TRBJ2-2; 9 nucleotides align to TRBD2. The V gene's germline CDR1 is SNHLY and CDR2 FYNNEI. The CDR3 loop spans 15 amino acids. Here the CDR3 DNA reads TGTGTCAGCAGTCGACTAGCGGCAAACACCGGGGAGCTGTTTTTT. This gives the protein CVSSRLAANTGELFF.

The rearrangement links TRBV5-1 to TRBJ1-1, with D possibly TRBD1 on 6 matching bases. V was trimmed by 0 bases and J by 5 bases, leaving 11 bases between them. CDR3 size: 14 residues. The germline V gene has CDR1 SGHRS and CDR2 YFSETQ. The CDR3 region has the DNA TGCGCCAGCAGCTTGGCAGGGAGGGGGACTGAAGCTTTCTTT. Translated, it gives CASSLAGRGTEAFF.

This clonotype has ten or more counts. The V and J genes are TRBV20-1 and TRBJ2-4; 8 bases match TRBD1. Looked up from germline, CDR1 is DFQATT and CDR2 is SNEGSKA (reference sequence). The CDR3 covers 16 residues. V lost 4 bases to trimming and J lost 7 bases; unmatched junction nucleotides: 15. The CDR3 DNA reads TGCAGTGCTACACCCGGACAGGGTGTATTTGAGAACATTCAGTACTTC. This gives the protein CSATPGQGVFENIQYF.

Many counts were recorded for this clonotype. The chain links TRBV4-1 to TRBJ1-1; D unresolved. Germline CDR1 reads MGHRA; CDR2 reads YSYEKL. The V end was cut by 4 bases, the J end by 1 base, with 10 bases between. This CDR3 comprises 14 residues. CDR3 loop: CASSPQDPNTEAFF. As DNA, the CDR3 is TGCGCCAGCAGCCCACAAGATCCGAACACTGAAGCTTTCTTT.

By share, this clonotype ranks as medium-sized (0.01 to 0.1%). The V gene is TRBV20-1, the J gene TRBJ2-3; D not resolved. Trimming pared 3 bases from V and 6 bases from J, leaving 4 bases between. CDR3 length: 10 amino acids. Germline V gives CDR1 DFQATT, CDR2 SNEGSKA (reference sequence). The CDR3 loop reads CSASLDTQYF. CDR3 nucleotides: TGCAGTGCTAGTTTGGATACGCAGTATTTT.

With respect to this clonotype: This CDR3 is missing its conserved last phenylalanine or tryptophan, likely due to a read error. The V call is TRBV19, the J call TRBJ1-5; no firm D call. Trimming took 6 bases from V and 6 from J, leaving 15 bases between them. Germline-derived CDR1 and CDR2 are LNHDA and SQIVND (reference sequence). The CDR3 has 14 residues. CDR3 protein: CASSSSVGTQPQHS. The CDR3 DNA sequence: TGTGCCAGTAGCTCCTCGGTGGGTACTCAGCCCCAGCATTCT.

This chain links TRBV7-9 with TRBJ2-7; D not certain. Germline CDR1 reads SEHNR; CDR2 reads FQNEAQ (reference sequence). The CDR3 spans 14 residues. V was shortened by 3 bases and J by 3 bases, with 12 bases between the two germline ends. The CDR3 is CASSLVQWVYEQYF. In nucleotides, the CDR3 is TGTGCCAGCAGCTTGGTACAGTGGGTCTACGAGCAGTACTTC.

The rearrangement uses TRBV6-1 and TRBJ2-2; 7 bases fit TRBD2. The junction had 12 bases not matched to a gene; V was cut back by 6 bases and J by 11 bases. In germline, CDR1 is MNHNS, CDR2 SASEGT. This CDR3 spans 14 amino acids. The CDR3 loop reads CASSRIGGSVELFF. The CDR3 nucleotides read TGTGCCAGCAGCCGTATCGGGGGGTCCGTTGAGCTGTTTTTT.

This clonotype is deemed medium-sized. V and J are TRBV20-1 and TRBJ2-7; 7 bases map to TRBD1. The CDR3 consists of 13 residues. Trimming at V came to 3 bases and at J to 4 bases, leaving 6 bases not matched to a gene. CDR1 DFQATT and CDR2 SNEGSKA come from the germline V gene (reference sequence). CDR3 sequence reads: CSARAGTVYEQYF. The CDR3 DNA reads TGCAGTGCTAGGGCCGGGACAGTATACGAGCAGTACTTC.